The entry that follows covers one TCR beta chain sequence. The entry originates in a study of blood T cell repertoires in COVID-19. Using immunoSEQ multiplex PCR, the repertoire was profiled, and TCRdb retains in-frame clones only, with some absent. The data contain tens of thousands of clones, 91% of them singletons. Material: peripheral blood. This TCR came from a woman aged 45-65 years in a cohort sampled during active COVID-19.

CDR3 DNA: TGTGCCAGCAGCTTATCCCCCCGGACAGGGCTCTACGAGCAGTACTTC. Encoded protein: CASSLSPRTGLYEQYF. The chain recombines TRBV13 with TRBJ2-7, with 8 bases identical to TRBD1. J was trimmed by 3 bases and V by 2 bases; bases with no gene match: 9. This CDR3 has 16 amino acids. Germline CDR1 PRHDT, CDR2 FYEKMQ (reference sequence).